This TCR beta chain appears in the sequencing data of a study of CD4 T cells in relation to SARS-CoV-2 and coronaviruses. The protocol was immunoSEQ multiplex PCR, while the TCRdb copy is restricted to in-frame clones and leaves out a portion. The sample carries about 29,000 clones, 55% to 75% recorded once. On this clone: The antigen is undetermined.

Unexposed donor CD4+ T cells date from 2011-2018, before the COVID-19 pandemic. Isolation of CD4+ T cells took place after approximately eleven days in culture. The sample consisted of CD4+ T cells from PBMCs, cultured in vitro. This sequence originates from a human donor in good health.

The CDR3 region is CASSVDGFSGNTIYF. The CDR3 DNA sequence: TGTGCCAGCAGCGTAGACGGATTCTCTGGAAACACCATATATTTT. The V and J genes are TRBV7-2 and TRBJ1-3; D is unclear. CDR1 is SGHTA and CDR2 is FQGNSA in the germline V gene. Trimming removed 5 bases at V and 0 bases at J, with 11 bases between. The CDR3 sequence is 15 residues long.